Listed below are T cell receptor beta chains from one sample, sequenced in a study of shared clonotypes between healthy human individuals. The assay was immunoSEQ multiplex PCR, and TCRdb's table has in-frame clones only and misses some. This sample yields about 820,000 clones, of which about 91% are seen a single time; 24% belongs to the top ten. The material sequenced was naive CD8+ T cells sorted from blood. All receptors come from a man younger than 45 in good health. CDR3s include the opening cysteine and the closing phenylalanine or tryptophan. Each record gives: V gene, clone size, D gene, J gene, CDR3 protein, CDR3 DNA. A D gene is named only where the DNA matches it firmly. Clone size is given for some rows only: seen once, a few or many times, or a class if the clone is expanded.

v_call: TRBV7-9; clone_size: NA; d_call: TRBD2; j_call: TRBJ2-7; cdr3_aa: CASSFTGTSGAYEQYF; cdr3_nt: TGTGCCAGCAGCTTTACCGGGACTAGCGGTGCCTACGAGCAGTACTTC
v_call: TRBV7-2; clone_size: NA; d_call: NA; j_call: TRBJ2-3; cdr3_aa: CASSLAVLSTDTQYF; cdr3_nt: TGTGCCAGCAGCTTAGCAGTACTTAGCACAGATACGCAGTATTTT
v_call: TRBV27; clone_size: NA; d_call: NA; j_call: TRBJ2-7; cdr3_aa: CASSLIGGGYEQYF; cdr3_nt: TGTGCCAGCAGTTTAATCGGGGGAGGCTACGAGCAGTACTTC
v_call: TRBV2; clone_size: few; d_call: TRBD1; j_call: TRBJ1-2; cdr3_aa: CAGGGGSHGYTF; cdr3_nt: TGTGCCGGGGGAGGGGGCAGCCATGGCTACACCTTC
v_call: TRBV10-3; clone_size: once; d_call: TRBD1; j_call: TRBJ1-5; cdr3_aa: CAISDTGAVNQPQHF; cdr3_nt: TGTGCCATCAGTGATACAGGGGCGGTCAATCAGCCCCAGCATTTT
v_call: TRBV7-8; clone_size: NA; d_call: TRBD2; j_call: TRBJ2-5; cdr3_aa: CASSLLPGGVKQETQYF; cdr3_nt: TGTGCCAGCAGCTTATTACCGGGAGGGGTAAAACAAGAGACCCAGTACTTC
v_call: TRBV5-5; clone_size: NA; d_call: NA; j_call: TRBJ2-3; cdr3_aa: CASSGDSTRSRTDTQYF; cdr3_nt: TGTGCCAGCAGCGGGGACTCTACGAGATCACGCACAGATACGCAGTATTTT
v_call: TRBV11-2; clone_size: NA; d_call: NA; j_call: TRBJ2-2; cdr3_aa: CASSAALVTGELFF; cdr3_nt: TGTGCCAGCAGCGCGGCCCTAGTAACCGGGGAGCTGTTTTTT
v_call: TRBV28; clone_size: NA; d_call: NA; j_call: TRBJ2-7; cdr3_aa: CASSPGGSRYF; cdr3_nt: TGTGCCAGCAGTCCAGGAGGGAGTCGCTACTTC
v_call: TRBV6-6; clone_size: NA; d_call: TRBD1; j_call: TRBJ1-5; cdr3_aa: CASSYWTGDQPQHF; cdr3_nt: TGTGCCAGCAGTTACTGGACAGGGGATCAGCCCCAGCATTTT
v_call: TRBV28; clone_size: NA; d_call: TRBD2; j_call: TRBJ2-7; cdr3_aa: CASSLYGGGAYEQYF; cdr3_nt: TGTGCCAGCAGTTTATATGGCGGGGGGGCCTACGAGCAGTACTTC
v_call: TRBV7-8; clone_size: NA; d_call: TRBD2; j_call: TRBJ2-7; cdr3_aa: CASSLGGTSLGEQYF; cdr3_nt: TGTGCCAGCAGCTTAGGGGGGACTAGCTTGGGCGAGCAGTACTTC
v_call: TRBV4-1; clone_size: NA; d_call: TRBD2; j_call: TRBJ2-3; cdr3_aa: CASSQVGTSGRTDTQYF; cdr3_nt: TGCGCCAGCAGCCAAGTCGGGACTAGCGGGAGAACAGATACGCAGTATTTT
v_call: TRBV7-2; clone_size: NA; d_call: NA; j_call: TRBJ2-7; cdr3_aa: CASSFRQYEQYF; cdr3_nt: TGTGCCAGCAGCTTTAGGCAGTACGAGCAGTACTTC
v_call: TRBV7-6; clone_size: NA; d_call: NA; j_call: TRBJ2-4; cdr3_aa: CASSPGVYNAKNIQYF; cdr3_nt: TGTGCCAGCAGCCCAGGGGTGTATAACGCCAAAAACATTCAGTACTTC
v_call: TRBV28; clone_size: NA; d_call: NA; j_call: TRBJ2-3; cdr3_aa: CASSFPGLGDTQYF; cdr3_nt: TGTGCCAGCAGTTTCCCGGGGCTGGGGGATACGCAGTATTTT
v_call: TRBV7-2; clone_size: NA; d_call: NA; j_call: TRBJ1-2; cdr3_aa: CASSQPRNGYTF; cdr3_nt: TGTGCCAGCAGCCAGCCCCGGAATGGCTACACCTTC
v_call: TRBV4-2; clone_size: NA; d_call: TRBD1; j_call: TRBJ2-7; cdr3_aa: CASSQGQGTSYEQYF; cdr3_nt: TGTGCCAGCAGCCAGGGACAGGGGACGAGCTACGAGCAGTACTTC
v_call: TRBV5-1; clone_size: NA; d_call: TRBD1; j_call: TRBJ2-7; cdr3_aa: CASSLGIGDSSAYEQYF; cdr3_nt: TGCGCCAGCAGCTTGGGGATAGGGGACAGTTCAGCCTACGAGCAGTACTTC
v_call: TRBV6-6; clone_size: NA; d_call: NA; j_call: TRBJ2-5; cdr3_aa: CASISSPEETQYF; cdr3_nt: TGTGCCAGCATTTCTTCACCCGAAGAGACCCAGTACTTC
v_call: TRBV4-1; clone_size: NA; d_call: NA; j_call: TRBJ2-7; cdr3_aa: CASSPGVSTYEQYF; cdr3_nt: TGCGCCAGCAGCCCCGGGGTTAGTACCTACGAGCAGTACTTC
v_call: TRBV6-6; clone_size: NA; d_call: NA; j_call: TRBJ2-7; cdr3_aa: CASSYGTIYEQYF; cdr3_nt: TGTGCCAGCAGTTACGGGACAATCTACGAGCAGTACTTC
v_call: TRBV15; clone_size: NA; d_call: NA; j_call: TRBJ2-7; cdr3_aa: CATSRDSPSSYEQYF; cdr3_nt: TGTGCCACCAGCAGAGATTCCCCGAGCTCCTACGAGCAGTACTTC
v_call: TRBV4-1; clone_size: NA; d_call: NA; j_call: TRBJ2-1; cdr3_aa: CASSQESLVLLNNEQFF; cdr3_nt: TGCGCCAGCAGCCAAGAGTCTCTAGTTCTGTTAAACAATGAGCAGTTCTTC
v_call: TRBV18; clone_size: NA; d_call: NA; j_call: TRBJ2-7; cdr3_aa: CASSPRGGASVLDEQYF; cdr3_nt: TGTGCCAGCTCACCACGGGGGGGCGCCAGTGTCCTAGACGAGCAGTACTTC
v_call: TRBV11-2; clone_size: NA; d_call: NA; j_call: TRBJ2-5; cdr3_aa: CASSLATQETQYF; cdr3_nt: TGTGCCAGCAGCTTGGCGACGCAAGAGACCCAGTACTTC
v_call: TRBV6-1; clone_size: NA; d_call: TRBD1; j_call: TRBJ1-3; cdr3_aa: CASSDDRGSGNTIYF; cdr3_nt: TGTGCCAGCAGTGATGACAGGGGCTCTGGAAACACCATATATTTT
v_call: TRBV7-9; clone_size: NA; d_call: TRBD1; j_call: TRBJ1-1; cdr3_aa: CASSSIQGGTEAFF; cdr3_nt: TGTGCCAGCAGCTCCATCCAGGGGGGCACTGAAGCTTTCTTT
v_call: TRBV5-1; clone_size: once; d_call: NA; j_call: TRBJ2-7; cdr3_aa: CASSYDSDSYEQYF; cdr3_nt: TGCGCCAGCAGCTACGACAGCGACTCCTACGAGCAGTACTTC
v_call: TRBV11-2; clone_size: NA; d_call: TRBD2; j_call: TRBJ2-7; cdr3_aa: CASSKSPSGREFEQYF; cdr3_nt: TGTGCCAGCAGCAAGTCCCCGTCCGGGCGGGAGTTCGAGCAGTACTTC
v_call: TRBV28; clone_size: NA; d_call: TRBD2; j_call: TRBJ2-7; cdr3_aa: CASSWLTSGSYEQYF; cdr3_nt: TGTGCCAGCAGTTGGCTCACTAGCGGCTCCTACGAGCAGTACTTC
v_call: TRBV4-3; clone_size: once; d_call: TRBD2; j_call: TRBJ2-2; cdr3_aa: CASSQGSGRGTGELFF; cdr3_nt: TGCGCCAGCAGCCAGGGTAGCGGGAGGGGTACCGGGGAGCTGTTTTTT